The rows below give T cell receptor beta chains drawn from one sample of a study of Ad26.COV2.S vaccination and SARS-CoV-2 variants. Clones were read by immunoSEQ multiplex PCR, and TCRdb kept only the in-frame ones, dropping some. The sample records hundreds of thousands of clones, approximately 88% being singletons. Sequenced here: peripheral blood, sampled in a trial of Ad26.COV2.S vaccine versus placebo. These TCRs come from a person aged 18-60 years who received the Ad26.COV2.S COVID-19 vaccine or a placebo. CDR3s include the opening cysteine and the closing phenylalanine or tryptophan. A D gene is named only where the DNA matches it firmly. Rows may omit the clone size; those that give it use once, few, many or a size class.

size,D,J,V,length,CDR3,DNA
.,.,TRBJ1-5,TRBV27,14,CASSLMGVNQPQHF,TGTGCCAGCAGTTTAATGGGAGTCAATCAGCCCCAGCATTTT
.,.,TRBJ2-3,TRBV7-9,14,CASTRDRNTDTQYF,TGTGCCAGCACCAGGGACCGAAACACAGATACGCAGTATTTT
.,.,TRBJ1-5,TRBV7-2,13,CASGTANNQPQHF,TGTGCCAGCGGGACCGCTAATAATCAGCCCCAGCATTTT
.,TRBD1,TRBJ1-2,TRBV30,16,CAWRGQGWGPNYGYTF,TGTGCCTGGAGAGGACAGGGGTGGGGGCCTAACTATGGCTACACCTTC
.,.,TRBJ2-1,TRBV9,13,CASSNPSANEQFF,TGTGCCAGCAGCAACCCCAGCGCAAATGAGCAGTTCTTC
.,.,TRBJ2-1,TRBV12-5,12,CASGLPGNEQFF,TGTGCTAGTGGTTTGCCAGGTAATGAGCAGTTCTTC
.,.,TRBJ2-1,TRBV18,15,CASSPTKPSYNEQFF,TGTGCCAGCTCACCAACAAAGCCTTCCTACAATGAGCAGTTCTTC
.,TRBD2,TRBJ2-1,TRBV5-1,17,CASSLGGLARSYNEQFF,TGCGCCAGCAGCTTGGGGGGACTAGCGCGATCCTACAATGAGCAGTTCTTC
.,.,TRBJ2-5,TRBV14,15,CASSQRPGLQETQYF,TGTGCCAGCAGCCAACGGCCAGGGCTCCAAGAGACCCAGTACTTC
.,TRBD1,TRBJ1-4,TRBV5-1,16,CASSSQGDPAVEKLFF,TGCGCCAGCAGCTCCCAGGGGGACCCCGCGGTTGAAAAACTGTTTTTT
.,.,TRBJ2-5,TRBV19,13,CASRTRGLETQYF,TGTGCCAGTAGAACCAGGGGCCTGGAGACCCAGTACTTC
once,.,TRBJ2-3,TRBV4-2,13,CASSQFRTDTQYF,TGTGCCAGCAGCCAGTTCCGCACAGATACGCAGTATTTT
.,TRBD1,TRBJ2-7,TRBV13,14,CASTLGTGVYEQYF,TGTGCCAGCACCCTAGGGACAGGGGTCTACGAGCAGTACTTC
.,.,TRBJ2-1,TRBV6-2/TRBV6-3,12,CASSRSGYEQFF,TGTGCCAGCAGTCGCAGCGGCTATGAGCAGTTCTTC
.,TRBD2,TRBJ2-5,TRBV5-6,15,CASSHIAGGEETQYF,TGTGCCAGCAGCCATATAGCGGGAGGTGAAGAGACCCAGTACTTC
.,.,TRBJ2-4,TRBV25-1,13,CASSLGDLNIQYF,TGTGCCAGCAGTTTGGGGGATTTGAACATTCAGTACTTC
.,.,TRBJ2-7,TRBV3-1/TRBV3-2,15,CASSQELTVSYEQYF,TGTGCCAGCAGCCAAGAGTTAACTGTCTCCTACGAGCAGTACTTC
.,TRBD2,TRBJ2-7,TRBV30,16,CAWIPSGRGGLYEQYF,TGTGCCTGGATCCCCAGTGGGCGGGGGGGACTCTACGAGCAGTACTTC
.,.,TRBJ1-4,TRBV19,15,CASSIWQAKDEKLFF,TGTGCCAGTAGTATATGGCAGGCCAAGGATGAAAAACTGTTTTTT
.,.,TRBJ1-5,TRBV19,16,CASSDRGIHSNQPQHF,TGTGCCAGTAGTGACCGGGGCATACATAGCAATCAGCCCCAGCATTTT
once,.,TRBJ2-3,TRBV7-3,14,CASSLNQRPDTQYF,TGTGCCAGCAGCTTAAACCAGCGCCCGGATACGCAGTATTTT
few,.,TRBJ1-6,TRBV27,15,CASRGESSYNSPLHF,TGTGCCAGCAGGGGGGAGAGCTCCTATAATTCACCCCTCCACTTT
.,.,TRBJ2-7,TRBV6-2/TRBV6-3,14,CASRPPSDPTVEYF,TGTGCCAGCAGACCTCCTTCGGATCCTACGGTGGAGTACTTC
.,TRBD1,TRBJ2-7,TRBV3-1/TRBV3-2,16,CASSQDLRTGLYEQYF,TGTGCCAGCAGCCAAGATCTTAGGACAGGGCTCTACGAGCAGTACTTC
.,TRBD1,TRBJ2-3,TRBV10-3,15,CAISGTGGLTDTQYF,TGTGCCATCAGTGGGACAGGGGGTCTCACAGATACGCAGTATTTT
.,.,TRBJ1-6,TRBV30,14,CAWSGWGLNSPLHF,TGTGCCTGGAGCGGGTGGGGTCTTAATTCACCCCTCCACTTT
once,.,TRBJ2-3,TRBV6-5,16,CASSYTSGGIDSTQYF,TGTGCCAGCAGTTACACGAGCGGAGGGATAGATTCTACGCAGTATTTT
.,TRBD2,TRBJ2-3,TRBV25-1,13,CASGLAVTDTQYF,TGTGCCAGCGGGCTAGCGGTCACAGATACGCAGTATTTT
many,.,TRBJ1-6,TRBV19,14,CASSIRTELSPLHF,TGTGCCAGTAGTATAAGGACGGAACTTTCACCCCTCCACTTT
.,.,TRBJ1-1,TRBV7-9,13,CASSLEADTEAFF,TGTGCCAGCAGCTTAGAGGCGGACACTGAAGCTTTCTTT
.,.,TRBJ2-7,TRBV11-2,15,CASSLLGWRSYEQYF,TGTGCCAGCAGCTTACTTGGCTGGAGGTCCTACGAGCAGTACTTC
.,TRBD1,TRBJ1-6,TRBV27,17,CASSPNPGQGSNSPLHF,TGTGCCAGCAGTCCGAACCCAGGACAGGGGTCTAACTCACCCCTCCACTTT
.,TRBD1,TRBJ2-5,TRBV5-6,18,CASSAFLRTGTRPETQYF,TGTGCCAGCAGCGCTTTTCTTCGGACAGGGACCCGCCCGGAGACCCAGTACTTC
.,TRBD1,TRBJ1-2,TRBV6-5,13,CASRGTGDYGYTF,TGTGCCAGCAGGGGTACAGGGGACTATGGCTACACCTTC
.,.,TRBJ1-5,TRBV4-2,16,CASSQDTQGRTQPQHF,TGTGCCAGCAGCCAAGACACTCAGGGAAGGACGCAGCCCCAGCATTTT
.,TRBD2,TRBJ2-3,TRBV5-1,17,CASSPPGLAGGADTQYF,TGCGCCAGCAGCCCTCCGGGACTAGCGGGAGGGGCAGATACGCAGTATTTT
.,TRBD2,TRBJ2-5,TRBV30,13,CAWKAGGLETQYF,TGTGCCTGGAAGGCGGGGGGATTGGAGACCCAGTACTTC
.,.,TRBJ1-1,TRBV4-3,15,CASRQFSTLNTEAFF,TGCGCCAGCAGGCAGTTTTCTACTCTGAACACTGAAGCTTTCTTT
.,.,TRBJ1-1,TRBV5-1,14,CASSLETRSAEAFF,TGCGCCAGCAGCTTGGAGACACGGAGCGCTGAAGCTTTCTTT
.,TRBD1,TRBJ2-7,TRBV11-3,13,CASSPGTGREQYF,TGTGCCAGCAGCCCCGGGACAGGCCGAGAGCAGTACTTC
.,TRBD1,TRBJ1-1,TRBV2,16,CASRIASGQVNTEAFF,TGTGCCAGCAGGATTGCCAGCGGACAGGTGAACACTGAAGCTTTCTTT
.,TRBD1,TRBJ1-6,TRBV6-6,17,CASSPGQAGAYNSPLHF,TGTGCCAGCAGTCCGGGACAGGCCGGGGCCTATAATTCACCCCTCCACTTT
.,.,TRBJ1-2,TRBV30,12,CAWRHGTYGYTF,TGTGCCTGGAGACATGGAACCTATGGCTACACCTTC
.,.,TRBJ2-2,TRBV7-6,18,CASSLRPKWAANTGELFF,TGTGCCAGCAGCTTACGGCCGAAGTGGGCTGCGAACACCGGGGAGCTGTTTTTT
.,.,TRBJ2-1,TRBV6-4,15,CASSATGGSYNEQFF,TGTGCCAGCAGTGCCACTGGGGGATCCTACAATGAGCAGTTCTTC
.,TRBD2,TRBJ2-2,TRBV30,15,CAWSLLRAGDGELFF,TGTGCCTGGAGTCTCCTTCGGGCGGGAGATGGGGAGCTGTTTTTT
few,TRBD1,TRBJ1-2,TRBV7-9,15,CASSLAVDRGYGYTF,TGTGCCAGCAGCTTAGCGGTCGACAGGGGCTATGGCTACACCTTC
.,TRBD1,TRBJ1-1,TRBV7-8,16,CASGTDRGVGNTEAFF,TGTGCCAGCGGCACAGACAGGGGGGTTGGGAACACTGAAGCTTTCTTT
.,.,TRBJ1-2,TRBV6-2/TRBV6-3,14,CASSYDSFNYGYTF,TGTGCCAGCAGTTACGACAGCTTCAACTATGGCTACACCTTC
.,TRBD1,TRBJ2-1,TRBV19,13,CASSTNRGHEQFF,TGTGCCAGTAGTACGAACAGGGGCCATGAGCAGTTCTTC
.,.,TRBJ1-1,TRBV2,10,CASSLTGAFF,TGTGCCAGCAGCCTAACTGGAGCTTTCTTT
.,.,TRBJ1-5,TRBV2,14,CASGQTDGNQPQHF,TGTGCCAGCGGTCAGACAGACGGCAATCAGCCCCAGCATTTT
few,TRBD1,TRBJ1-6,TRBV30,14,CAWSVQGRDSPLHF,TGTGCCTGGAGTGTACAGGGGAGAGATTCACCCCTCCACTTT
.,.,TRBJ2-7,TRBV13,14,CASSAGQILNEQYF,TGTGCCAGCAGCGCCGGACAGATTTTGAACGAGCAGTACTTC
once,.,TRBJ2-3,TRBV9,16,CASSVGVATSTDTQYF,TGTGCCAGCAGCGTAGGGGTGGCCACTAGCACAGATACGCAGTATTTT
.,TRBD1,TRBJ1-5,TRBV29-1,12,CSVGQGGQPQHF,TGCAGCGTGGGACAGGGTGGGCAGCCCCAGCATTTT
.,TRBD2,TRBJ2-3,TRBV12-5,16,CASGLGLAGGTDTQYF,TGTGCTAGTGGTTTGGGACTAGCGGGAGGAACAGATACGCAGTATTTT
.,.,TRBJ1-1,TRBV7-9,14,CASSLRLVNTEAFF,TGTGCCAGCAGCTTGAGGTTGGTGAACACTGAAGCTTTCTTT
.,TRBD2,TRBJ2-2,TRBV15,14,CATGAGRSTGELFF,TGTGCCACCGGGGCCGGGAGGTCGACCGGGGAGCTGTTTTTT
.,.,TRBJ2-7,TRBV2,12,CASSDTGYEQYF,TGTGCCAGCAGTGATACGGGGTACGAGCAGTACTTC